The entry below describes one T cell receptor beta chain. The antigen remains undetermined. The data were taken from a study of radiation and T cells in renal cell carcinoma. General study points: Top tumor clonotypes rose in blood 2 weeks post-radiation, then contracted.

Time point indicated: blood 4 weeks post-SBRT, at nephrectomy. Treatment of the sample: 15 Gy SBRT to primary tumor, nephrectomy 4 weeks later. Radiation-treated patients gave blood at baseline, week 2 and week 4. Here immunoSEQ multiplex PCR was the method, and the copy in TCRdb shows in-frame clones only, minus some. Here the sample spans fewer than 85,000 clones, 89% being singletons. Trimming removed 0 bases at V and 1 base at J, with 3 bases between. This CDR3 has 13 residues. Germline V gives CDR1 SGDLS, CDR2 YYNGEE. The sequence was collected from a woman in her 70s with renal cell carcinoma. The J gene is TRBJ2-3, the V gene TRBV9; D gene unclear. This material consisted of blood, taken from a patient whose treatment included radiotherapy and nephrectomy. The CDR3 region is CASSVVGTDTQYF. CDR3 nucleotide sequence: TGTGCCAGCAGCGTAGTTGGCACAGATACGCAGTATTTT.